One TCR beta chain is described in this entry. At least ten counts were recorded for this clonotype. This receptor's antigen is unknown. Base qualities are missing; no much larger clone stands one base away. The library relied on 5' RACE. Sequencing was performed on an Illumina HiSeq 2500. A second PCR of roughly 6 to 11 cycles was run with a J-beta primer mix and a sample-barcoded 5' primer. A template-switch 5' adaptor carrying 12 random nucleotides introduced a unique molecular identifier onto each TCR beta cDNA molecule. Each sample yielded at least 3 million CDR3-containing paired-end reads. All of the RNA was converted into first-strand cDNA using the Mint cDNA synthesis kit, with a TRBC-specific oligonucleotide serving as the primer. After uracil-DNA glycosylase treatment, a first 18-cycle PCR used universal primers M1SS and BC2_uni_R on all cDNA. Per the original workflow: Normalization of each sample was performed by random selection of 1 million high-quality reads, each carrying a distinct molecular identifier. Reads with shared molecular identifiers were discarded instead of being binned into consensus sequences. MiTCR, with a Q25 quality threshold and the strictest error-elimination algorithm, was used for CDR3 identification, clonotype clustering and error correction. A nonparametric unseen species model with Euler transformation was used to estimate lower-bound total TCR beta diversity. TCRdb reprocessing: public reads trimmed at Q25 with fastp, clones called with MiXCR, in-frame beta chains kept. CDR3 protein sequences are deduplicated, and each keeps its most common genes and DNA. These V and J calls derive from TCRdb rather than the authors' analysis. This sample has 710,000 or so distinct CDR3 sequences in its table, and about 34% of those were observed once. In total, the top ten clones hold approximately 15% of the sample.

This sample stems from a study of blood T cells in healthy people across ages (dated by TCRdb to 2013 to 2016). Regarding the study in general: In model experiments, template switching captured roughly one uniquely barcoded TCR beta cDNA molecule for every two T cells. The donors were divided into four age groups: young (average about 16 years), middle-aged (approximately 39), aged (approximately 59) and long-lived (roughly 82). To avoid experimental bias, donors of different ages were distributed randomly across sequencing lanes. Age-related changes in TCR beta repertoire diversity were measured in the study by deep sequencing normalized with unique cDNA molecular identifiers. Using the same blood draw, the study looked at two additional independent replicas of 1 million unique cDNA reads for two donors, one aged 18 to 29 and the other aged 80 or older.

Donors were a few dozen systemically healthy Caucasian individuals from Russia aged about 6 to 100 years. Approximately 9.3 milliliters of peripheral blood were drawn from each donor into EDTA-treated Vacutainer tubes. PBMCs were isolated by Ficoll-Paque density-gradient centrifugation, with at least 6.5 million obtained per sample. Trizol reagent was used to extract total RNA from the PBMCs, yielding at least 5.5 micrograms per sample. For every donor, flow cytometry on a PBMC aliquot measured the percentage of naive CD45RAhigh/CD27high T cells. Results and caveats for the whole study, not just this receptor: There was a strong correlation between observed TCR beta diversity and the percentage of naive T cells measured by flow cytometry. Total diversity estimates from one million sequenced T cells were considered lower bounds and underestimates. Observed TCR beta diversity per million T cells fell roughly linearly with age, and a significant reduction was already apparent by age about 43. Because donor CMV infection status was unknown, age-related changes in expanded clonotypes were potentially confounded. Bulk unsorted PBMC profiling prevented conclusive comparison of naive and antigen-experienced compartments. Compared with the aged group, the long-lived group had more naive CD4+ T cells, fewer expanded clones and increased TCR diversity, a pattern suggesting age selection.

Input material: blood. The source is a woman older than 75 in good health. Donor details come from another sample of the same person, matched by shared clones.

This receptor carries the CDR3 CASSFRPGETQYF. The sequenced DNA is TGTGCCAGCAGCTTTCGACCAGGGGAGACCCAGTACTTC. The chain couples TRBV7-2 to TRBJ2-5; possibly the D gene is TRBD1, per 5 matching bases. The germline V gene specifies SGHTA as CDR1 and FQGNSA as CDR2. V loses 3 bases, J loses 5 bases, and the germline ends lie 10 bases apart. Measured from the cysteine to the phenylalanine, the CDR3 is 13 residues long. The DNA shown is the 39-base CDR3, in frame from base 1.